This T cell receptor beta chain is from a study of T cell responses to AZD1222 COVID-19 vaccine. As to this clone: Its antigen is not identified.

The junction had 8 bases not matched to a gene; V was cut back by 0 bases and J by 5 bases. The CDR3 covers 17 residues. Germline lookup yields CDR1 LGHDT and CDR2 YNNKEL (reference sequence). Measured with immunoSEQ multiplex PCR; TCRdb has only the in-frame clones, and not every one. Of about 100,000 clones in the sample, about 93% were seen once. The study's findings and limits: It was only a handful of AZD1222 recipients who were seropositive at baseline. Clonal diversity may have been underestimated, and the donors were mostly white British, with more females than males. Spike-wide vaccine-associated CD4 TCRs dominated at 160-218 and 743-854.

This sequence was found in an adult in good health. Specimen: peripheral blood, collected on day 0 of AZD1222 vaccination. The rearrangement joins TRBV3-1 (or the pseudogene TRBV3-2) to TRBJ2-5; 11 nucleotides align to TRBD2. The CDR3, as DNA: TGTGCCAGCAGCCAAGACCAGCATAGCGGGGGGGCCGAGACCCAGTACTTC. Protein product: CASSQDQHSGGAETQYF.